Measured by frequency, the clone carrying this T cell receptor (beta chain) is medium-sized (0.01 to 0.1%). Its cognate antigen is unknown. The data stem from a study of T cell clusters in autoimmune cytopenias. TRB was amplified from approximately 230 ng of peripheral blood genomic DNA per sample. Multiplex touch-down PCR amplified TRB using TRB-A and TRB-B pools in one tube. Using the multiplex PCR reads, TCRdb records one entry per CDR3 protein without DNA. The listing contains around 15,000 distinct CDR3 sequences. Germline V gives CDR1 GTSNPN, CDR2 SVGIG (reference sequence). CDR3 length: 14 amino acids. Study-level results: TRB repertoire shifts in secondary cytopenia and chronic lymphocytic leukemia mostly reflected lymphoma, not autoimmunity.

This chain connects TRBV30 to TRBJ2-2. Sample: peripheral blood. The sequence was obtained from a human donor with an autoimmune cytopenia or autoimmune hepatitis (not recorded which). CDR3 loop: CAWSGYWNTGELFF.